The 20 T cell receptor beta chains given below trace back to one sample, sequenced in a study of regulatory T cells in long-lasting Graves disease. Time point given: persistent/refractory GD, antithyroid drugs over 5 years with positive TRAb. PBMC RNA served as the TCR library source. Arm-PCR with iRepertoire HTBI primers amplified the CDR3 regions for these TCR beta libraries. Each CDR3 protein is one row after TCRdb ran MiXCR on the multiplex PCR reads. Found here are hundreds of thousands of distinct CDR3 sequences, approximately 21% of them singletons; the top ten hold roughly 7.7%. This specimen was peripheral blood mononuclear cells (PBMCs), taken when the disease was refractory, from a patient treated with antithyroid drugs. These receptors all come from a female donor with Graves disease.

This clonotype was counted a few times. The genes are TRBV11-2 and TRBJ2-3; no clear D. Per germline, CDR1 SGHAT and CDR2 FQNNGV. This CDR3 comprises 16 residues. The V end lost 1 base, the J end lost 2 bases, and 13 bases lay between the germline ends. DNA for the CDR3: TGTGCCAGCAGCTTAGGGACGGATCTCAACACAGATACGCAGTATTTT. Encoded protein: CASSLGTDLNTDTQYF.

This clonotype was picked up many times. V is TRBV30 and J is TRBJ1-2; no reliable D call. The CDR3 is 11 residues long. CDR1 GTSNPN and CDR2 SVGIG come from the germline V gene (reference sequence). The V end was cut by 1 base, the J end by 4 bases, with 4 bases between. Here the CDR3 DNA reads TGTGCCTGGAGTGGAGGCTATGGCTACACCTTC. Amino acid sequence: CAWSGGYGYTF.

At least ten counts were recorded for this clonotype. The chain recombines TRBV15 with TRBJ1-2, with unresolved D. The CDR3 totals 15 residues. Deletions cut 1 base from V and 2 bases from J, with 11 bases between. CDR1 and CDR2 (germline): LNHNV, YYDKDF (reference sequence). For the CDR3, the DNA is TGTGCCACCAGCAGAGGAGACACCCTAAACTATGGCTACACCTTC. Its translation: CATSRGDTLNYGYTF.

This sequence joins TRBV29-1 and TRBJ2-3, with D perhaps TRBD1 or TRBD2 (5 bases each). The germline CDR1 and CDR2 sequences are SQVTM and ANQGSEA. The CDR3 sequence is 14 residues long. The V and J ends lost 4 bases and 6 bases respectively, with 17 bases between them. CDR3 DNA: TGCAGCGTTGCAGGGACCCAGGGTGCTGATACGCAGTATTTT. Translating gives CSVAGTQGADTQYF.

This clonotype was picked up many times. V gene TRBV9 combines with J gene TRBJ1-2; the D gene is possibly TRBD1 (6 bases). Trimming took 5 bases from V and 2 from J, leaving 13 bases between them. Germline CDR1 is SGDLS and CDR2 is YYNGEE. The CDR3 covers 14 residues. CDR3 protein: CASSLTGLNYGYTF. CDR3 nucleotide sequence: TGTGCCAGCAGTTTGACAGGACTCAACTATGGCTACACCTTC.

At least ten counts were recorded for this clonotype. The V gene is TRBV12-3 or TRBV12-4, the J gene TRBJ2-7, with a tentative D call TRBD1 (5 bases). Between the trimmed V and J ends, which lost 3 bases and 5 bases, there was a span of 11 bases. The CDR3 contains 13 residues. The CDR3 DNA sequence: TGTGCCAGCAGTTTCCGGACAAGGGACGAGCAGTACTTC. It specifies CASSFRTRDEQYF.

The chain combines TRBV4-1 with TRBJ2-7, with D possibly being TRBD1 (5 bases). V gave up 2 bases and J gave up 3 bases, with 11 bases separating them. This CDR3 contains 14 residues. The germline gives CDR1 MGHRA, CDR2 YSYEKL. The CDR3 DNA sequence: TGCGCCAGCAGCCAAAAAGCAGGGTTCTACGAGCAGTACTTC. This gives the protein CASSQKAGFYEQYF.

The chain carries TRBV20-1 and TRBJ1-5, with D maybe TRBD1 (6 bases). CDR3 size: 13 residues. Germline values: CDR1 DFQATT, CDR2 SNEGSKA (reference sequence). The ends were cut back, 1 base at V and 7 bases at J, with 11 bases in the middle. This CDR3 is CSARGDINQPQHF. CDR3 nucleotides: TGCAGTGCTAGAGGGGACATAAACCAGCCCCAGCATTTT.

This clonotype was seen a handful of times. The rearrangement uses TRBV19 and TRBJ1-2; D is uncertain. This CDR3 is 15 amino acids long. Trimming removed 4 bases at V and 0 bases at J, with 12 bases between. Germline V gene data show CDR1 as LNHDA and CDR2 as SQIVND (reference sequence). The CDR3 reads CASSTSMQANYGYTF. The CDR3 nucleotides are TGTGCCAGTAGTACCTCAATGCAGGCTAACTATGGCTACACCTTC. Based on the CDR3 plus reference TRBV19 and TRBJ1-2, the full variable domain is DGGITQSPKYLFRKEGQNVTLSCEQNLNHDAMYWYRQDPGQGLRLIYYSQIVNDFQKGDIAEGYSVSREKKESFPLTVTSAQKNPTAFYLCASSTSMQANYGYTFGSGTRLTVV.

This clonotype turned up a few times. V is TRBV29-1 and J is TRBJ1-2, with TRBD1 identical over 8 bases. The CDR3 contains 11 residues. The V and J ends lost 6 bases and 10 bases, in that order; junction bases with no gene match: 7. The germline CDR1 and CDR2 sequences are SQVTM and ANQGSEA. The CDR3 DNA follows: TGCAGCGTAGCTCAGGGGGCGGACTACACCTTC. This gives the protein CSVAQGADYTF. The whole variable domain, remainder taken from reference TRBV29-1 and TRBJ1-2, is SAVISQKPSRDICQRGTSLTIQCQVDSQVTMMFWYRQQPGQSLTLIATANQGSEATYESGFVIDKFPISRPNLTFSTLTVSNMSPEDSSIYLCSVAQGADYTFGSGTRLTVV.

This clonotype occurred many times. The V and J genes are TRBV12-3 or TRBV12-4 and TRBJ1-1, with no clear D. CDR3 size: 13 residues. Between the trimmed V and J ends, which lost 6 bases and 1 base, there was a span of 9 bases. The chain's CDR3 is CASRPDGNTEAFF. DNA for the CDR3: TGTGCCAGCAGACCGGACGGGAACACTGAAGCTTTCTTT.

As for this clonotype: Because it lacks the conserved phenylalanine or tryptophan at the end, this CDR3 is likely a read error. This chain joins TRBV28 and TRBJ2-7; 8 bases agree with TRBD2. The CDR3 covers 15 residues. CDR1 and CDR2 from the germline V gene are MDHEN and SYDVKM. The V segment lost 5 bases and the J segment 4 bases; nucleotides outside the gene matches: 10. CDR3 amino acids: CASSPHSGSGYEQYC. The CDR3 nucleotides read TGTGCCAGCAGTCCCCACAGCGGGAGTGGGTACGAGCAGTACTGC.

Many counts were recorded for this clonotype. The rearrangement links TRBV28 to TRBJ2-1; unclear D gene. V was pared by 3 bases and J by 7 bases, with 4 bases between. The CDR3 covers 11 residues. Germline assignment: CDR1 MDHEN and CDR2 SYDVKM. Here the CDR3 reads CASSFWNEQFF. CDR3 DNA: TGTGCCAGCAGTTTCTGGAATGAGCAGTTCTTC.

This clonotype was seen repeatedly, ten times or more. The chain couples TRBV29-1 to TRBJ2-6; D might be TRBD1 (6 bases). CDR1 and CDR2 (germline): SQVTM, ANQGSEA. Trimming pared 1 base from V and 0 bases from J, leaving 10 bases between. The CDR3 contains 16 residues. Written as DNA, the CDR3 is TGCAGCGTTGAAGGACAGGACAGCTCTGGGGCCAACGTCCTGACTTTC. It codes for CSVEGQDSSGANVLTF.

The sample holds a few counts of this clonotype. V gene TRBV7-2 combines with J gene TRBJ1-5; D possibly corresponds to TRBD1 (5 bases). CDR3 length equals 15 residues. Trimming shortened V by 3 bases and J by 6 bases, and 15 bases separated the two germline ends. The germline V gene has CDR1 SGHTA and CDR2 FQGNSA. CDR3 coding DNA: TGTGCCAGCAGCTTTGGGGGAGGATGGGGTCAGCCCCAGCATTTT. Amino acid sequence: CASSFGGGWGQPQHF.

This clonotype was recorded at least ten times. The chain uses TRBV6-2 or TRBV6-3 and TRBJ1-2; 10 positions agree with TRBD1. The CDR3 runs 15 residues. CDR1 and CDR2 (germline): MNHEY, SVGEGT. Trimming removed 2 bases from V and 7 bases from J; junction bases left unmatched: 7. The CDR3 sequence is CASSYRTGGAGGYTF. CDR3 DNA: TGTGCCAGCAGTTACCGGACAGGGGGTGCTGGTGGCTACACCTTC.

The chain combines TRBV11-1 with TRBJ2-7; D unclear. CDR1 is SGHAT and CDR2 is FQDESV in the germline V gene (reference sequence). The CDR3 consists of 13 residues. The V end was cut by 3 bases, the J end by 1 base, with 7 bases between. DNA of the CDR3: TGTGCCAGCAGCTTTTTACAGTCCTACGAGCAGTACTTC. This encodes CASSFLQSYEQYF.

The gene calls are TRBV29-1 and TRBJ1-1, with D perhaps TRBD1 (5 bases). The V end lost 4 bases, the J end lost 1 base, and 10 bases lay between the germline ends. CDR1 and CDR2 from the germline V gene are SQVTM and ANQGSEA. This CDR3 has 13 amino acids. CDR3 in amino acids: CSVVMRGNTEAFF. The CDR3 DNA is TGCAGCGTTGTGATGAGGGGGAACACTGAAGCTTTCTTT.

This clonotype was seen only a few times. This rearrangement joins TRBV29-1 to TRBJ2-7, with 11 nucleotides matching TRBD2. J was trimmed by 1 base and V by 4 bases; bases with no gene match: 6. Looked up from germline, CDR1 is SQVTM and CDR2 is ANQGSEA. The CDR3 is 15 amino acids. The CDR3 loop is CSVGDLAGGSYEQYF. CDR3 DNA sequence: TGCAGCGTTGGGGACTTAGCGGGAGGGTCCTACGAGCAGTACTTC.

This clonotype was detected ten times or more. This chain's CDR3 is CASKISSRGADGYTF. The CDR3 DNA sequence: TGTGCCAGCAAGATATCCTCCAGGGGAGCGGATGGCTACACCTTC. The rearrangement joins TRBV12-3 or TRBV12-4 to TRBJ1-2; tentatively, D is TRBD1 (6 bases). Trimming took off 7 bases at V and 6 bases at J, with 21 bases between the two ends. The CDR3 totals 15 residues.